These 22 T cell receptor beta chains were all obtained from the same sample, sequenced in a study of blood T cells in healthy people across ages. The use of a sample-barcoded 5' primer and a J-beta primer mix characterized a second PCR of roughly 6 to 12 cycles. TCRdb called the 5' RACE reads again in MiXCR, with one record for every CDR3 protein. The sample lists about 1.6 million distinct CDR3 sequences, roughly 30% seen once, with around 10% in the top ten. Sequences were obtained from blood. All receptors derive from a woman between 25 and 40 years old in good health.

The chain employs TRBV27 and TRBJ2-1; perhaps TRBD2 as D (6 bases). CDR3 length: 13 residues. V shed 6 bases and J shed 6 bases, with 12 bases lying between them. The V gene's germline CDR1 is MNHEY and CDR2 SMNVEV (reference sequence). For the CDR3, the DNA is TGTGCCAGCAGCGGGAGATGGGCCAATGAGCAGTTCTTC. This gives the protein CASSGRWANEQFF.

The rearrangement joins TRBV20-1 to TRBJ2-3; the D gene could be TRBD1 or TRBD2 (5 bases each). Germline CDR1 and CDR2: DFQATT and SNEGSKA (reference sequence). V was cut by 3 bases and J by 5 bases, with 24 bases left in between. This CDR3 contains 17 residues. CDR3 loop: CSASTGLALSQIDTQYF. CDR3 DNA sequence: TGCAGTGCTAGCACAGGACTGGCACTCTCACAGATAGATACGCAGTATTTT.

This rearrangement joins TRBV6-1 to TRBJ2-3; D may correspond to TRBD1 or TRBD2 (5 bases each). Trimming took 8 bases from V and 11 from J, leaving 14 bases between them. Germline V gives CDR1 MNHNS, CDR2 SASEGT. The CDR3 is 11 amino acids. The CDR3 region is CASRDPLRQYF. DNA of the CDR3: TGTGCCAGCCGGGACCCCCTCAGGCAGTATTTT.

This chain uses TRBV5-5 with TRBJ2-3; 7 bases are a match to TRBD2. Germline V gene lookup returns CDR1 SGHKS and CDR2 YYEKEE (reference sequence). The CDR3 has 17 amino acids. The J segment lost 2 bases and the V segment lost 3 bases, leaving 12 bases of the junction unmatched. In DNA form, the CDR3 reads TGTGCCAGCAGCTCGGCGCGAGAGCGGGACCTCACAGATACGCAGTATTTT. Its protein product is CASSSARERDLTDTQYF.

This clonotype was picked up a small number of times. The V gene is TRBV20-1, the J gene TRBJ2-5; D is perhaps TRBD2 (7 bases). The CDR3 is made up of 16 amino acids. Germline V CDR1 and CDR2: DFQATT, SNEGSKA (reference sequence). V shed 5 bases and J shed 2 bases, with 21 bases lying between them. The CDR3 nucleotides read TGCAGTGCTGGGGGTCGGGCGGGGGCCCTACAAGAGACCCAGTACTTC. Translated: CSAGGRAGALQETQYF.

In this sample, this clonotype turned up many times. CDR3 nucleotides: TGCAGTGCCGCGGGGGGGCGCCTTCCCGGGGAGCTGTTTTTT. This encodes CSAAGGRLPGELFF. This sequence joins TRBV20-1 and TRBJ2-2, with 9 bases aligning to TRBD2. After removal of 6 bases from V and 6 bases from J, the junction contained 8 bases not matched to a gene. Germline loops: CDR1 DFQATT, CDR2 SNEGSKA (reference sequence). CDR3 length equals 14 residues.

This chain links TRBV12-3 or TRBV12-4 with TRBJ1-3; no clear D. The length of the CDR3 is 14 residues. V lost 7 bases, J lost 0 bases, and 10 bases lay in between. CDR3 in DNA: TGTGCCAGCACCTTGAAGCTCTCTGGAAACACCATATATTTT. It yields the protein CASTLKLSGNTIYF.

This clonotype was seen more than once but under ten times. The CDR3 coding sequence is TGTGCCACCAGCAGAGGGGTGGGAGACGAAAGGGACAATGAGCAGTTCTTC. Protein: CATSRGVGDERDNEQFF. J is TRBJ2-1 and V is TRBV15; TRBD2 might be the D (5 bases). V was trimmed by 1 base and J by 5 bases, leaving 18 bases between them. Germline-derived CDR1 and CDR2 are LNHNV and YYDKDF (reference sequence). The CDR3 length is 17 residues.

This clonotype was observed a handful of times. The rearrangement joins TRBV6-1 to TRBJ2-1; D perhaps matches TRBD2 (6 bases). V was clipped by 5 bases and J by 2 bases, with 16 bases between them. Germline values: CDR1 MNHNS, CDR2 SASEGT. The CDR3 extends over 16 amino acids. CDR3 in amino acids: CASSPVAVTTYNEQFF. DNA for the CDR3: TGTGCCAGCAGTCCAGTAGCGGTTACAACCTACAATGAGCAGTTCTTC.

With regard to this clonotype: Just one base apart from a much larger clone, this may be a read error. The rearrangement links TRBV5-1 to TRBJ2-1; 9 nucleotides align to TRBD1. V trimming: 0 bases; J trimming: 6 bases; junction bases outside the gene matches: 7. CDR1 is SGHRS and CDR2 is YFSETQ in the germline V gene. The CDR3 is made up of 16 amino acids. The chain's CDR3 is CASSLAETGGFNEQFF. The CDR3 DNA is TGCGCCAGCAGCTTGGCCGAGACAGGGGGTTTCAATGAGCAGTTCTTC.

The chain recombines TRBV29-1 with TRBJ1-2; TRBD1 aligns across 9 bases. This CDR3 is built from 12 residues. The germline V gene encodes CDR1 SQVTM and CDR2 ANQGSEA. J lost 7 bases, V lost 3 bases, and 3 bases had no gene match. In nucleotides, the CDR3 is TGCAGCGTTGATACAGGGGGCTTTGGCTACACCTTC. Protein product: CSVDTGGFGYTF.

This clonotype was seen only a few times. The chain has TRBV24-1 and TRBJ2-3; 7 bases are a match to TRBD1. The CDR3 is 17 residues long. J gave up 6 bases and V 5 bases, and 16 bases lay outside the gene matches. Germline V CDR1 and CDR2: KGHDR, SFDVKD. CDR3 residues: CATSAQERGRAWDTQYF. The CDR3, as DNA: TGTGCCACCAGTGCCCAAGAGAGGGGGCGTGCATGGGATACGCAGTATTTT.

In DNA, the CDR3 is TGCGCCAGCAGCTTGCCCCTCGAGGGGAATTCAGGAGATACGCAGTATTTT. Protein: CASSLPLEGNSGDTQYF. The chain recombines TRBV5-1 with TRBJ2-3; either TRBD1 or TRBD2 may fit D (5 bases each). CDR3 length equals 17 residues. Trimming pared 1 base from V and 5 bases from J, leaving 20 bases between. CDR1 SGHRS and CDR2 YFSETQ come from the germline V gene.

This clonotype appeared a few times. The chain joins TRBV12-3 or TRBV12-4 to TRBJ1-2; D unresolved. CDR3 length: 14 amino acids. The germline V and J ends were trimmed by 3 bases and 4 bases, with 12 bases remaining between them. The CDR3 DNA reads TGTGCCAGCAGTTTTCAGAACAGTCCCTATGGCTACACCTTC. Protein: CASSFQNSPYGYTF.

This clonotype has only a few counts. CDR3 protein: CASRDTVNTEAFF. The CDR3 nucleotides read TGCGCCAGCAGGGATACAGTGAACACTGAAGCTTTCTTT. V and J are TRBV5-1 and TRBJ1-1; D gene ambiguous. Between the trimmed V and J ends, which lost 5 bases and 0 bases, there was a span of 8 bases. The CDR3 covers 13 residues. Germline V gives CDR1 SGHRS, CDR2 YFSETQ.

The J gene is TRBJ2-1, the V gene TRBV5-1; 9 bases agree with TRBD2. Germline CDR1 is SGHRS and CDR2 is YFSETQ. With 5 bases clipped from V and 0 bases from J, the junction kept 12 bases outside the gene matches. CDR3 length: 18 residues. CDR3 sequence (DNA): TGCGCCAGCAGTCCCCTAGCGGGGTCGGTCGGCTCCTACAATGAGCAGTTCTTC. Its protein is CASSPLAGSVGSYNEQFF.

This clonotype came up a few times. CDR3 protein: CASSFFQGPYNEQFF. The CDR3, as DNA: TGCGCCAGCAGCTTTTTTCAGGGACCCTACAATGAGCAGTTCTTC. The V gene is TRBV5-1, the J gene TRBJ2-1, with D possibly being TRBD1 or TRBD2 (5 bases each). Germline lookup yields CDR1 SGHRS and CDR2 YFSETQ. This CDR3 comprises 15 residues. The V end lost 2 bases, the J end lost 2 bases, and 11 bases lay between the germline ends.

This clonotype was counted a few times. The chain employs TRBV3-1 and TRBJ1-5; D remains ambiguous. This CDR3 is 17 amino acids long. CDR1 is LGHDT, CDR2 YNNKEL, per germline (reference sequence). Trimming removed 0 bases from V and 1 base from J, with 13 bases in between. CDR3 sequence (DNA): TGTGCCAGCAGCCAAGACGGTCCAGCGGGAAGCAATCAGCCCCAGCATTTT. Encoded protein: CASSQDGPAGSNQPQHF.

This clonotype turned up a few times. V usage is TRBV3-1 and J usage is TRBJ2-1; D ambiguous. Germline V gene lookup returns CDR1 LGHDT and CDR2 YNNKEL (reference sequence). V was pared by 1 base and J by 5 bases, with 6 bases between. This CDR3 spans 13 amino acids. Here the CDR3 reads CASSQGWNNEQFF. The CDR3 DNA follows: TGTGCCAGCAGCCAAGGTTGGAACAATGAGCAGTTCTTC.

The chain has TRBV28 and TRBJ2-3; perhaps D is TRBD1 or TRBD2 (5 bases each). The CDR3 sequence is 13 residues long. The V end lost 7 bases, the J end lost 4 bases, and 12 bases lay between the germline ends. Germline CDR1 and CDR2: MDHEN and SYDVKM. CDR3 loop: CASIGGRADTQYF. CDR3 bases: TGTGCCAGCATTGGGGGTCGAGCAGATACGCAGTATTTT.

The chain uses TRBV27 and TRBJ2-7; 7 nucleotides line up with TRBD2. CDR1 and CDR2 (germline): MNHEY, SMNVEV (reference sequence). With 6 bases clipped from V and 5 bases from J, the junction kept 13 bases outside the gene matches. This CDR3 comprises 15 residues. CDR3 nucleotides: TGTGCCAGCAGGAGTTTTGGACGGGAGGACAACGAGCAGTACTTC. It encodes CASRSFGREDNEQYF.

The chain couples TRBV20-1 to TRBJ1-5; D unresolved. CDR1 is DFQATT and CDR2 is SNEGSKA in the germline V gene (reference sequence). Trimming left V 0 bases short and J 7 bases short, with 19 bases between. The CDR3 loop spans 16 amino acids. The CDR3 bases are TGCAGTGCTAGAGACGCGTTTTTTGAGGGAGGGCAGCCCCAGCATTTT. The encoded protein is CSARDAFFEGGQPQHF.